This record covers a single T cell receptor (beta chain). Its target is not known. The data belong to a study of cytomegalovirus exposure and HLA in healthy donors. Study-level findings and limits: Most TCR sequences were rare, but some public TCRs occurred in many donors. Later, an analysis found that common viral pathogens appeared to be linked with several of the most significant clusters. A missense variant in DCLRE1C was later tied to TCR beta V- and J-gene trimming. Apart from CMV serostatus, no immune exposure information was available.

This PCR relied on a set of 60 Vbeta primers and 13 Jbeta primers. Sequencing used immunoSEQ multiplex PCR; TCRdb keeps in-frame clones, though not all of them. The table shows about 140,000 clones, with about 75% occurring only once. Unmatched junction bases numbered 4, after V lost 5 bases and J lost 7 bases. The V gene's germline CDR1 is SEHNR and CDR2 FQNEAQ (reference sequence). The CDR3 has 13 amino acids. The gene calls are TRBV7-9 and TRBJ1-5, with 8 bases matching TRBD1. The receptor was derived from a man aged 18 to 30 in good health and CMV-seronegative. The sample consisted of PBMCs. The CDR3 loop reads CASSPTGVQPQHF. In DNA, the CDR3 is TGTGCCAGCAGCCCGACAGGGGTGCAGCCCCAGCATTTT.